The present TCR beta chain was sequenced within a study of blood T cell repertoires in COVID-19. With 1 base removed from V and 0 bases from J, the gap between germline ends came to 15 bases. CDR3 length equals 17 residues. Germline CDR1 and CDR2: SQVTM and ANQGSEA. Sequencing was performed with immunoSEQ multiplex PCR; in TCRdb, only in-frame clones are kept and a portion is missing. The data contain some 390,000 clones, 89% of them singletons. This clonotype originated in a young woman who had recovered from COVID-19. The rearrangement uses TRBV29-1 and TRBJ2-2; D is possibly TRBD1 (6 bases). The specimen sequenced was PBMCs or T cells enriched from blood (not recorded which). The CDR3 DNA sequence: TGCAGCGTTGAAGGCGGCCCCAGGGGCTCGAACACCGGGGAGCTGTTTTTT. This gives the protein CSVEGGPRGSNTGELFF.